This TCR beta chain was obtained from a study of blood T cell repertoires in COVID-19. Study background: COVID-19 samples collected from the United States, Italy and Spain covered acute and convalescent phases. Sample material is recorded as cDNA or gDNA derived from T cells, B-cell-depleted T cells, or PBMCs.

As originally analysed: Nucleated cell number was recorded as an estimate derived from reference gene primer amplification. The table came from immunoSEQ multiplex PCR; TCRdb's copy has only in-frame clones and leaves some out. V, J and clone size reflect that table, while D and trimming were determined from the DNA. The table lists about 160,000 clones, around three quarters of them singletons. J was trimmed by 3 bases and V by 5 bases; bases with no gene match: 7. The germline V gene has CDR1 SEHNR and CDR2 FQNEAQ (reference sequence). This CDR3 has 15 residues. This receptor was identified in a man in his fifties or sixties with acute or convalescent COVID-19. The sequencing input was peripheral blood. The V gene is TRBV7-9, the J gene TRBJ1-5; TRBD1 agrees at 7 bases. The CDR3: CASSLGTAHNQPQHF. The CDR3 bases are TGTGCCAGCAGCCTGGGGACAGCTCACAATCAGCCCCAGCATTTT.